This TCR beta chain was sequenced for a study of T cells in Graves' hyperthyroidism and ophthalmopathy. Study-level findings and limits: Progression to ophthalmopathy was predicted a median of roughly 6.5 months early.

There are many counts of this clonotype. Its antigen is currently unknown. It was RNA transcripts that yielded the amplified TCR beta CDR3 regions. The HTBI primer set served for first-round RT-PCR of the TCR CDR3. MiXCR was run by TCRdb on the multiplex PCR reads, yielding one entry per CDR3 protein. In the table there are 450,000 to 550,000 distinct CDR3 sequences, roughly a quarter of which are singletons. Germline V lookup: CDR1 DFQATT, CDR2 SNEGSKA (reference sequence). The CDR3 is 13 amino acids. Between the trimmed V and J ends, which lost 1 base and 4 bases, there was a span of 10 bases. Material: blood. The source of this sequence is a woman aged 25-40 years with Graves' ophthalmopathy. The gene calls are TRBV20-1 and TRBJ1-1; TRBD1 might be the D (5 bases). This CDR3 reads CSARVGAFTEAFF. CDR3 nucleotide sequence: TGCAGTGCTAGAGTTGGGGCGTTCACTGAAGCTTTCTTT.